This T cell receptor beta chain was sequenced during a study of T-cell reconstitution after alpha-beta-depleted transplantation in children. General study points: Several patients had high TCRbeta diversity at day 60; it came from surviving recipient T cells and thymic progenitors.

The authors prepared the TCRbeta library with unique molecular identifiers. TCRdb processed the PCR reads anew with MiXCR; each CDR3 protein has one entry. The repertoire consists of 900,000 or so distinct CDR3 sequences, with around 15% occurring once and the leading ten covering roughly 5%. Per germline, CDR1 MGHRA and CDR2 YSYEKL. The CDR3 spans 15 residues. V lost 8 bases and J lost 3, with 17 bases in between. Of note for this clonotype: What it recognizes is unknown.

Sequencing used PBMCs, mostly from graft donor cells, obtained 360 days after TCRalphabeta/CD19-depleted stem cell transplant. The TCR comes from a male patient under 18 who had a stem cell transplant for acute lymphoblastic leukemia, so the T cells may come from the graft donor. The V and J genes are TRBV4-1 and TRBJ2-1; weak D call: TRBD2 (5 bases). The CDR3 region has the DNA TGCGCCAGCCAAATCGAGGCCGGGGTCTACAATGAGCAGTTCTTC. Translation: CASQIEAGVYNEQFF.